Presented here are 13 T cell receptor beta chains from one specimen sequenced in a study of blood T cell repertoires in COVID-19. Profiling relied on immunoSEQ multiplex PCR, and the TCRdb table lists in-frame clones only, not all of them. The sample lists hundreds of thousands of clones, around 86% occurring once. The specimen was PBMCs or T cells enriched from blood (not recorded which). The source of these receptors is a middle-aged man who had recovered from COVID-19.

J is TRBJ2-2 and V is TRBV18; D remains unclear. V lost 3 bases to trimming and J lost 2 bases, with 7 bases between them. Germline V gene data show CDR1 as KGHSH and CDR2 as LQKENI. The CDR3 consists of 14 residues. The CDR3 loop reads CASSPNFNTGELFF. CDR3 nucleotide sequence: TGTGCCAGCTCACCGAACTTCAACACCGGGGAGCTGTTTTTT.

This clone has a single count. The V call is TRBV9, the J call TRBJ2-7; 7 bases map to TRBD1. The ends lost 3 bases at V and 3 bases at J; junction bases unmatched: 9. Germline V gene lookup returns CDR1 SGDLS and CDR2 YYNGEE. There are 15 residues in the CDR3. CDR3 sequence: CASSDPRDSLYEQYF. The CDR3 DNA sequence: TGTGCCAGCAGCGACCCCCGGGACAGCCTCTACGAGCAGTACTTC.

V usage is TRBV28 and J usage is TRBJ2-1; no reliable D call. Per the germline V gene, CDR1 is MDHEN and CDR2 is SYDVKM. Trimming stripped 5 bases from V and 2 bases from J, with 19 bases between. CDR3 length: 17 residues. The DNA for the CDR3 is TGTGCCAGCAGTCGCTATCCAAGACACAAAGCCTACAATGAGCAGTTCTTC. Its protein product is CASSRYPRHKAYNEQFF. The full variable domain, in which reference TRBV28 and TRBJ2-1 provide the parts outside the CDR3, is DVKVTQSSRYLVKRTGEKVFLECVQDMDHENMFWYRQDPGLGLRLIYFSYDVKMKEKGDIPEGYSVSREKKERFSLILESASTNQTSMYLCASSRYPRHKAYNEQFFGPGTRLTVL.

The rearrangement links TRBV7-2 to TRBJ2-1; 12 nucleotides align to TRBD2. V shed 5 bases, J shed 7 bases, and the junction held 9 bases outside the gene matches. CDR3 size: 16 residues. CDR1 is SGHTA, CDR2 FQGNSA, per germline. As DNA, the CDR3 is TGTGCCAGCAGCCACCCTAGCGGGAGGGCCGGGAATGAGCAGTTCTTC. It codes for CASSHPSGRAGNEQFF.

The V call is TRBV19, the J call TRBJ1-5, with 8 bases identical to TRBD1. This CDR3 contains 14 residues. V dropped 7 bases and J dropped 7; count of bases not matched to a gene: 9. In germline, CDR1 is LNHDA, CDR2 SQIVND (reference sequence). The chain's CDR3 is CASIARGLQQPQHF. CDR3 sequence (DNA): TGTGCCAGTATAGCCAGGGGGCTTCAGCAGCCCCAGCATTTT.

The chain employs TRBV6-5 and TRBJ1-1; 10 bases are shared with TRBD1. V lost 7 bases, J lost 2 bases, and 7 bases stayed unmatched. CDR1 and CDR2 from the germline V gene are MNHEY and SVGAGI. The CDR3 is 15 amino acids. In nucleotides, the CDR3 is TGTGCCAGCAACCTTTGGACAGGGGGAAACACTGAAGCTTTCTTT. It translates to CASNLWTGGNTEAFF.

This sequence joins TRBV7-2 and TRBJ1-5; a possible D gene is TRBD1 (6 bases). In germline, CDR1 is SGHTA, CDR2 FQGNSA. The CDR3 is 15 amino acids. Trimming stripped 1 base from V and 4 bases from J, with 11 bases between. The CDR3 DNA sequence: TGTGCCAGCAGCTTAGAAGGTACAGGGAATCAGCCCCAGCATTTT. As protein: CASSLEGTGNQPQHF.

The chain carries TRBV3-1 (or the pseudogene TRBV3-2) and TRBJ2-3, with 11 bases that match TRBD2. The V segment lost 5 bases and the J segment 2 bases; nucleotides outside the gene matches: 3. From germline, CDR1 is LGHDT and CDR2 YNNKEL (reference sequence). The CDR3 loop spans 15 amino acids. CDR3 in amino acids: CASSSTSGDTDTQYF. The CDR3 DNA reads as TGTGCCAGCAGCTCGACTAGCGGGGACACAGATACGCAGTATTTT.

The V call is TRBV30, the J call TRBJ1-1; D perhaps matches TRBD1 (5 bases). Trimming removed 8 bases at V and 1 base at J, with 11 bases between. The CDR3 has 12 amino acids. Germline assignment: CDR1 GTSNPN and CDR2 SVGIG (reference sequence). For the CDR3, the DNA is TGTGCCGGAGGGGCGGGGAACACTGAAGCTTTCTTT. Its translation: CAGGAGNTEAFF.

V gene TRBV7-9 combines with J gene TRBJ1-2; D unresolved. V lost 0 bases and J 3 bases, leaving 5 bases between the germline ends. The germline gives CDR1 SEHNR, CDR2 FQNEAQ (reference sequence). The CDR3 runs to 13 residues. The DNA of the CDR3 is TGTGCCAGCAGCTTAGCCCAGGACTATGGCTACACCTTC. Amino acid sequence: CASSLAQDYGYTF.

The chain employs TRBV14 and TRBJ1-2; D is ambiguous. CDR3 length: 13 amino acids. Per the germline V gene, CDR1 is SGHDN and CDR2 is FVKESK. Trimming removed 1 base from V and 8 bases from J, with 11 bases in between. CDR3 nucleotide sequence: TGTGCCAGCAGCCAAGTCCGCGGAGGAGGCTACACCTTC. Amino acids: CASSQVRGGGYTF.

The V call is TRBV7-2, the J call TRBJ2-5; 7 bases are shared with TRBD2. In germline, CDR1 is SGHTA, CDR2 FQGNSA. V gave up 5 bases and J gave up 4 bases; unmatched junction bases: 4. The CDR3 is 13 amino acids. In nucleotides, the CDR3 is TGTGCCAGCAGCGCCGGGACTATAGAGACCCAGTACTTC. Amino acid sequence: CASSAGTIETQYF.

This chain joins TRBV4-1 and TRBJ1-1, with D possibly TRBD1 on 5 matching bases. The CDR3 loop spans 14 amino acids. Germline lookup yields CDR1 MGHRA and CDR2 YSYEKL. V shed 4 bases and J shed 1 base, with 10 bases lying between them. The CDR3 region has the DNA TGCGCCAGCAGCCTACTGGGGCGGAACACTGAAGCTTTCTTT. This gives the protein CASSLLGRNTEAFF.